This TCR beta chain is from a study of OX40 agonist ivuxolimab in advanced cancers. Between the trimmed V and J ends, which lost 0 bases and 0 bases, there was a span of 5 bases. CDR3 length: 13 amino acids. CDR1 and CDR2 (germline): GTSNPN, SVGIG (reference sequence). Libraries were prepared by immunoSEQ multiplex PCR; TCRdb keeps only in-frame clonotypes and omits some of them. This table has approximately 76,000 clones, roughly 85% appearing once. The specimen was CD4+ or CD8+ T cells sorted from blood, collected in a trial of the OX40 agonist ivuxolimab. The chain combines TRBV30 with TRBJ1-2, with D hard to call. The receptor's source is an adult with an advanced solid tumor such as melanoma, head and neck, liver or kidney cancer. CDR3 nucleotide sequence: TGTGCCTGGAGTGTTGAAGCTAACTATGGCTACACCTTC. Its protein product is CAWSVEANYGYTF. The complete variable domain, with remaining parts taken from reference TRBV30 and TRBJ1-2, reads SQTIHQWPATLVQPVGSPLSLECTVEGTSNPNLYWYRQAAGRGLQLLFYSVGIGQISSEVPQNLSASRPQDRQFILSSKKLLLSDSGFYLCAWSVEANYGYTFGSGTRLTVV.